A single sample is the source of the 18 T cell receptor beta chains below, sequenced in a study of control samples from healthy donors and cancer patients. Repertoires were generated with immunoSEQ multiplex PCR, while TCRdb's copy carries only in-frame clones and drops some. The data contain roughly 130,000 clones, 70% to 90% of them singletons. The specimen sequenced was blood. The receptors were sampled from a man aged 50 to 60 in good health.

The V and J genes are TRBV7-8 and TRBJ2-5, with D possibly TRBD1 on 6 matching bases. Trimming shortened V by 6 bases and J by 5 bases, and 16 bases separated the two germline ends. Germline V gene sequence: CDR1 SGHVS, CDR2 FQNEAQ. This CDR3 comprises 14 residues. The CDR3 sequence is CASSSGSGVETQYF. CDR3 nucleotide sequence: TGTGCCAGCAGTTCAGGATCAGGGGTTGAGACCCAGTACTTC.

This rearrangement joins TRBV5-4 to TRBJ2-2; D unresolved. Germline values: CDR1 SGHNT, CDR2 YYREEE (reference sequence). V was shortened by 1 base and J by 6 bases, with 10 bases between the two germline ends. This CDR3 has 14 amino acids. The CDR3 is CASSLLETPGELFF. CDR3 DNA: TGTGCCAGCAGCTTGCTGGAAACTCCCGGGGAGCTGTTTTTT.

The CDR3 DNA is TGTGCCAGCAGCTTAGGGGCGGGGGGCCGTTCACCCGGGGAGCTGTTTTTT. Translated, it gives CASSLGAGGRSPGELFF. The chain couples TRBV7-2 to TRBJ2-2; TRBD2 matches 8 bases. The CDR3 has 17 residues. Germline trimming cut 1 base from V and 6 bases from J; bases unmatched to any gene: 10. Germline CDR1 reads SGHTA; CDR2 reads FQGNSA.

The rearrangement joins TRBV27 to TRBJ2-4; the D is unclear. V lost 0 bases and J lost 0, with 9 bases in between. Germline lookup yields CDR1 MNHEY and CDR2 SMNVEV (reference sequence). The CDR3 has 16 residues. The CDR3 sequence is CASSLSSPGAKNIQYF. The CDR3 DNA is TGTGCCAGCAGTTTATCCTCCCCGGGAGCCAAAAACATTCAGTACTTC.

This chain joins TRBV3-1 (or the pseudogene TRBV3-2) and TRBJ2-6; possible D gene TRBD1, 6 bases. V shed 5 bases and J shed 0 bases, with 20 bases lying between them. From germline, CDR1 is LGHDT and CDR2 YNNKEL (reference sequence). The CDR3 spans 19 residues. CDR3 sequence reads: CASSGTGPSPRSGANVLTF. In nucleotides, the CDR3 is TGTGCCAGCAGCGGTACAGGGCCCTCCCCCCGCTCTGGGGCCAACGTCCTGACTTTC.

The rearrangement joins TRBV5-1 to TRBJ1-3; possible D gene TRBD1, 6 bases. Per the germline V gene, CDR1 is SGHRS and CDR2 is YFSETQ. This CDR3 spans 17 amino acids. Deletions cut 0 bases from V and 0 bases from J, with 13 bases between. CDR3 sequence reads: CASSLAPRTVSGNTIYF. CDR3 bases: TGCGCCAGCAGCTTGGCCCCGAGGACAGTCTCTGGAAACACCATATATTTT.

This chain uses TRBV2 with TRBJ1-4, with D unclear. The germline V gene encodes CDR1 SNHLY and CDR2 FYNNEI. The CDR3 has 16 amino acids. V was trimmed by 5 bases and J by 0 bases, leaving 13 bases between them. The CDR3, as DNA: TGTGCCAGCAGTACACACGAGCTTGCAACTAATGAAAAACTGTTTTTT. Translated, it gives CASSTHELATNEKLFF.

The V and J genes are TRBV5-8 and TRBJ2-5, with 8 bases lining up with TRBD2. The trim removed 2 bases at V and 3 bases at J, leaving 15 bases unmatched. The CDR3 is 18 amino acids. Per germline, CDR1 SGHTS and CDR2 YDEGEE. This CDR3 reads CASSFARSGGTQKETQYF. In nucleotides, the CDR3 is TGTGCCAGCAGCTTTGCCCGCAGCGGGGGTACTCAAAAAGAGACCCAGTACTTC.

The chain is built from TRBV14 and TRBJ2-5, with TRBD2 matching over 8 bases. Germline assignment: CDR1 SGHDN and CDR2 FVKESK. The CDR3 contains 14 residues. J was trimmed by 5 bases and V by 1 base; bases with no gene match: 3. CDR3 coding DNA: TGTGCCAGCAGCCAAGCGGGGGGGCTTGAGACCCAGTACTTC. Protein product: CASSQAGGLETQYF.

J is TRBJ2-3 and V is TRBV27; weak D call: TRBD2 (5 bases). Trimming removed 6 bases at V and 7 bases at J, with 8 bases between. The CDR3 runs to 11 residues. CDR1 MNHEY and CDR2 SMNVEV come from the germline V gene (reference sequence). CDR3 sequence reads: CASSRGNTQYF. In DNA, the CDR3 is TGTGCCAGCAGCCGGGGTAATACGCAGTATTTT.

This chain joins TRBV6-2 or TRBV6-3 and TRBJ2-7; TRBD1 agrees at 7 bases. The CDR3 is 14 amino acids. Germline V CDR1 and CDR2: MNHEY, SVGEGT. Trimming at V came to 2 bases and at J to 4 bases, leaving 5 bases not matched to a gene. The CDR3 reads CASSYRDRRYEQYF. In DNA form, the CDR3 reads TGTGCCAGCAGTTACCGGGACAGACGATACGAGCAGTACTTC.

CDR3 loop: CASSATNRRGKTDTQYF. In nucleotides, the CDR3 is TGTGCCAGCAGCGCCACAAACAGGAGAGGTAAAACAGATACGCAGTATTTT. The V call is TRBV2, the J call TRBJ2-3, with D perhaps matching TRBD1 (5 bases). Trimming pared 6 bases from V and 3 bases from J, leaving 22 bases between. This CDR3 is 17 amino acids long. CDR1 and CDR2 from the germline V gene are SNHLY and FYNNEI. The full variable domain, in which reference TRBV2 and TRBJ2-3 provide the parts outside the CDR3, is EPEVTQTPSHQVTQMGQEVILRCVPISNHLYFYWYRQILGQKVEFLVSFYNNEISEKSEIFDDQFSVERPDGSNFTLKIRSTKLEDSAMYFCASSATNRRGKTDTQYFGPGTRLTVL.

The rearrangement links TRBV14 to TRBJ2-5; D possibly corresponds to TRBD2 (5 bases). This CDR3 region has 16 residues. Trimming left V 0 bases short and J 3 bases short, with 14 bases between. The germline gives CDR1 SGHDN, CDR2 FVKESK. The CDR3 region has the DNA TGTGCCAGCAGCCAAGAACGGGGAACCTACGAAGAGACCCAGTACTTC. This sequence encodes CASSQERGTYEETQYF.

The chain carries TRBV5-5 and TRBJ2-1; TRBD1 matches at 8 bases. Germline values: CDR1 SGHKS, CDR2 YYEKEE (reference sequence). This CDR3 region has 15 residues. V trimming: 0 bases; J trimming: 9 bases; junction bases outside the gene matches: 8. The CDR3 is CASSLESSGGGEQFF. CDR3 DNA: TGTGCCAGCAGCTTGGAATCTTCAGGGGGCGGTGAGCAGTTCTTC.

V gene TRBV9 combines with J gene TRBJ1-5, with unresolved D. Trimming shortened V by 0 bases and J by 2 bases, and 6 bases separated the two germline ends. The CDR3 runs to 14 residues. CDR1 and CDR2 (germline): SGDLS, YYNGEE. This CDR3 is CASSVGRGNQPQHF. As DNA, the CDR3 is TGTGCCAGCAGCGTAGGACGGGGCAATCAGCCCCAGCATTTT.

V gene TRBV3-1 (or the pseudogene TRBV3-2) combines with J gene TRBJ1-3; no definite D call. This CDR3 contains 14 residues. Trimming took 4 bases from V and 2 from J, leaving 9 bases between them. The germline V gene encodes CDR1 LGHDT and CDR2 YNNKEL (reference sequence). The CDR3 protein is CASSPFATGNTIYF. Written as DNA, the CDR3 is TGTGCCAGCAGCCCGTTTGCTACTGGAAACACCATATATTTT.

The CDR3 loop is CASSLDRGRFSGAFF. CDR3 nucleotide sequence: TGTGCCAGCAGCTTGGACAGGGGGCGGTTTAGCGGGGCTTTCTTT. This chain joins TRBV5-5 and TRBJ1-1, with 9 nucleotides matching TRBD1. V was pared by 0 bases and J by 11 bases, with 11 bases of the junction left unmatched. The CDR3 extends over 15 amino acids. CDR1 SGHKS and CDR2 YYEKEE come from the germline V gene (reference sequence).

This chain joins TRBV11-3 and TRBJ2-2, with D tentatively TRBD1 or TRBD2 (5 bases each). The CDR3 has 16 residues. The ends were cut back, 6 bases at V and 2 bases at J, with 16 bases in the middle. CDR1 and CDR2 (germline): SGHNT, YENEEA. In DNA form, the CDR3 reads TGTGCCAGCAGTAAACCAGGGAGTCTAAACACCGGGGAGCTGTTTTTT. Translating it yields CASSKPGSLNTGELFF.